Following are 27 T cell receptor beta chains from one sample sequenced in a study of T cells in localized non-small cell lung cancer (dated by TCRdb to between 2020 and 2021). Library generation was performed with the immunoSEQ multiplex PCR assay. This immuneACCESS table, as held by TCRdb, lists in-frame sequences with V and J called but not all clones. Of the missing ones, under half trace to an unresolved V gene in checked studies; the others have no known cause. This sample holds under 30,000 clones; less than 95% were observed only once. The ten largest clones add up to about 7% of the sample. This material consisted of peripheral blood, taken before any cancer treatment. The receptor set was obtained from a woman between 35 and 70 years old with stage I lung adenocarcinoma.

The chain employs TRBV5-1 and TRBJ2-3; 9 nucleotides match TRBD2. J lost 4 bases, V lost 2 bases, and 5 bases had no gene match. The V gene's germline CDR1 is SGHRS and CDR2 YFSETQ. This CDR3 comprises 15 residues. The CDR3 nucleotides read TGCGCCAGCAGCTTTAGCGGGAGAACCGCAGATACGCAGTATTTT. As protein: CASSFSGRTADTQYF.

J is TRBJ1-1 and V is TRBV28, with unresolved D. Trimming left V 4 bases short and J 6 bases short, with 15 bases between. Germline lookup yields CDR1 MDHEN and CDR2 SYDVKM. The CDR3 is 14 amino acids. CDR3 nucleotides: TGTGCCAGCAGTTCCCTACTGAAAAGGGCTGAAGCTTTCTTT. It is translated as CASSSLLKRAEAFF.

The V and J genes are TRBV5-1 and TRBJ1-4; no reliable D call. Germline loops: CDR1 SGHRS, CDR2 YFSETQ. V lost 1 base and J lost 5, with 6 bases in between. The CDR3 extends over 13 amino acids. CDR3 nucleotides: TGCGCCAGCAGCTTGATGGAAAATGAAAAACTGTTTTTT. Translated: CASSLMENEKLFF.

As DNA, the CDR3 is TGCGCCAGCAGCTTGGACAGGGCGCGGGGAAACACCATATATTTT. Its translation is CASSLDRARGNTIYF. V and J are TRBV5-1 and TRBJ1-3; a weak D match, TRBD1 (6 bases). The V and J ends lost 0 bases and 4 bases respectively, with 11 bases between them. The germline V gene has CDR1 SGHRS and CDR2 YFSETQ. The length of the CDR3 is 15 residues.

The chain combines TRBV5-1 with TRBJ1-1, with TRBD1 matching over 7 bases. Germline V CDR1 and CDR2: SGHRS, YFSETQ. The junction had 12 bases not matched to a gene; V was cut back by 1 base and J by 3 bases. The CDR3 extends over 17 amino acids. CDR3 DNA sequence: TGCGCCAGCAGCTTGTCGGGGGGTATCGACAGGGACACTGAAGCTTTCTTT. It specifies CASSLSGGIDRDTEAFF.

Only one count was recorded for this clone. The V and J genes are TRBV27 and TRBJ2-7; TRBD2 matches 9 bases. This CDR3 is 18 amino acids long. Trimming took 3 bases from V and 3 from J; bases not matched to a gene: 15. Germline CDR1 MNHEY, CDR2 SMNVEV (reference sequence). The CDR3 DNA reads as TGTGCCAGCAGTTTGGTCGGTCCGACTAGCGGATCCCTCTACGAGCAGTACTTC. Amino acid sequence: CASSLVGPTSGSLYEQYF.

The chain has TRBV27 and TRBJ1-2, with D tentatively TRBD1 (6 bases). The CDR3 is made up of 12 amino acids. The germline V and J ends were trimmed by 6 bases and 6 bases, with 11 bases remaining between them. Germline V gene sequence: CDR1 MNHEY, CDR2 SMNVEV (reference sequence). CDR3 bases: TGTGCCAGCAGAACCCAGGGGCATGGCTACACCTTC. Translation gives CASRTQGHGYTF.

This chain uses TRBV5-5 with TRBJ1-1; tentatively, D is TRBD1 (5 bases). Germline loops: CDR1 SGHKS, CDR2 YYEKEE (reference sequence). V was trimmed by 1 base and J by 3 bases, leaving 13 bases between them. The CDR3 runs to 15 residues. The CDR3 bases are TGTGCCAGCAGCTTGTGGGGCAGGATGGACACTGAAGCTTTCTTT. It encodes CASSLWGRMDTEAFF.

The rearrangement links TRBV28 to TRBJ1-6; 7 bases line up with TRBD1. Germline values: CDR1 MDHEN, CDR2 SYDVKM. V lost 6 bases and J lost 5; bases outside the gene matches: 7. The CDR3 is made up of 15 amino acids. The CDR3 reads CASRIRDSNNSPLHF. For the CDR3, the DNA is TGTGCCAGCAGAATCCGGGACAGCAATAATTCACCCCTCCACTTT. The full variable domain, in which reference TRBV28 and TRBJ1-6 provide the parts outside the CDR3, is DVKVTQSSRYLVKRTGEKVFLECVQDMDHENMFWYRQDPGLGLRLIYFSYDVKMKEKGDIPEGYSVSREKKERFSLILESASTNQTSMYLCASRIRDSNNSPLHFGNGTRLTVT.

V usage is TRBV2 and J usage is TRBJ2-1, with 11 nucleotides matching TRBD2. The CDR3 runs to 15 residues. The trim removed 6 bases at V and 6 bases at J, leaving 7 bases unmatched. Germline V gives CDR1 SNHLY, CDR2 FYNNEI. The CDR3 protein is CASRETSGRFNEQFF. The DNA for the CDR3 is TGTGCCAGCAGAGAAACTAGCGGGAGATTCAATGAGCAGTTCTTC. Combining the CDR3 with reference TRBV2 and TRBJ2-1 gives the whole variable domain EPEVTQTPSHQVTQMGQEVILRCVPISNHLYFYWYRQILGQKVEFLVSFYNNEISEKSEIFDDQFSVERPDGSNFTLKIRSTKLEDSAMYFCASRETSGRFNEQFFGPGTRLTVL.

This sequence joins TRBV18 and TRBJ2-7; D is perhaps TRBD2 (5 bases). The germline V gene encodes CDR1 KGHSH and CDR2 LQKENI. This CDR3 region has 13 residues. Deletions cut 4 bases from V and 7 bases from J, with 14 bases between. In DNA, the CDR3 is TGTGCCAGCTCACTAACCGGGGTGGAGGAGCAGTACTTC. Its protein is CASSLTGVEEQYF.

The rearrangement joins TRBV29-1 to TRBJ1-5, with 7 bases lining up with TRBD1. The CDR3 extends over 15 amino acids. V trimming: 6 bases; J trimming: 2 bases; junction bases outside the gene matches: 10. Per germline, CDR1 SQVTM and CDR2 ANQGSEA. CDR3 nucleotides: TGCAGCGTCTCGACAGGGTTCCTCGGCAATCAGCCCCAGCATTTT. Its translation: CSVSTGFLGNQPQHF.

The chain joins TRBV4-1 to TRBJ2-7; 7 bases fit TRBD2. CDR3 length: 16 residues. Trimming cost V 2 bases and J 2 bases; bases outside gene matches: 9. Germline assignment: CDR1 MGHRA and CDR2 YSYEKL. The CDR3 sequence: CASSQLSSGLPYEQYF. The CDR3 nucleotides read TGCGCCAGCAGCCAACTAAGTAGCGGGTTACCCTACGAGCAGTACTTC.

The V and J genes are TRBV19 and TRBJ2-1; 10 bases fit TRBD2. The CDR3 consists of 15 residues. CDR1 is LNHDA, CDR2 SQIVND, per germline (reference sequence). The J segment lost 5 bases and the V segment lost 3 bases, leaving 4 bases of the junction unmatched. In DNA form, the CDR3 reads TGTGCCAGTAGTATGGGGCTAGCGGGGGACAATGAGCAGTTCTTC. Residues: CASSMGLAGDNEQFF.

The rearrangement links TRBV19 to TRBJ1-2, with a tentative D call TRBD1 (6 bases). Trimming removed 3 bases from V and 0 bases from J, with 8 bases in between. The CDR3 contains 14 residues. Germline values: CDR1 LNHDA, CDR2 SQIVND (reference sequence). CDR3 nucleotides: TGTGCCAGTAGTATCAGGGGTACTAACTATGGCTACACCTTC. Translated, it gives CASSIRGTNYGYTF.

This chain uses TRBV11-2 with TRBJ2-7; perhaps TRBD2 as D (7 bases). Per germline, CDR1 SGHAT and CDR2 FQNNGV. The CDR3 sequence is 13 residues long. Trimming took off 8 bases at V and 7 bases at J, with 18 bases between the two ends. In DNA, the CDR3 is TGTGCCAGCGGGGGGGCACTTTTAGGTGAGCAGTACTTC. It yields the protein CASGGALLGEQYF.

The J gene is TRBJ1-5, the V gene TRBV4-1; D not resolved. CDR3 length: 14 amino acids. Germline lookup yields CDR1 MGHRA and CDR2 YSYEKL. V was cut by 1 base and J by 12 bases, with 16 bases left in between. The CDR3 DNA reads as TGCGCCAGCAGCCAAGTGTCAACGGCCGGGCACCAGCATTTT. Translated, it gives CASSQVSTAGHQHF.

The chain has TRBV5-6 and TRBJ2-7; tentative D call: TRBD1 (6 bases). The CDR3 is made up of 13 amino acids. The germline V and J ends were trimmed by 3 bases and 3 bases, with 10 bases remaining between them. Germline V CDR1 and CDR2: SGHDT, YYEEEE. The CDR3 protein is CASSYGQLYEQYF. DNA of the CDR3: TGTGCCAGCAGCTACGGACAGCTCTACGAGCAGTACTTC.

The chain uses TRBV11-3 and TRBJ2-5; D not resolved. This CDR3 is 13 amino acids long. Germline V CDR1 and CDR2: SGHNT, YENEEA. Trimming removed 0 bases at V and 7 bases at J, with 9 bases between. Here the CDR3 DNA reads TGTGCCAGCAGCTTAGACTTCGACGCGACCCAGTACTTC. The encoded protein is CASSLDFDATQYF.

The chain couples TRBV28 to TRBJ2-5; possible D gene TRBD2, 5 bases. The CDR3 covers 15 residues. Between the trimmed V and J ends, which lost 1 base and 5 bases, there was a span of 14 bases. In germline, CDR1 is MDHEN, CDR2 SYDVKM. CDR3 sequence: CASSLSTSFRETQYF. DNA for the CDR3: TGTGCCAGCAGTTTATCAACTAGTTTCCGGGAGACCCAGTACTTC. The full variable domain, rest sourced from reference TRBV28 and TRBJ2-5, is DVKVTQSSRYLVKRTGEKVFLECVQDMDHENMFWYRQDPGLGLRLIYFSYDVKMKEKGDIPEGYSVSREKKERFSLILESASTNQTSMYLCASSLSTSFRETQYFGPGTRLLVL.

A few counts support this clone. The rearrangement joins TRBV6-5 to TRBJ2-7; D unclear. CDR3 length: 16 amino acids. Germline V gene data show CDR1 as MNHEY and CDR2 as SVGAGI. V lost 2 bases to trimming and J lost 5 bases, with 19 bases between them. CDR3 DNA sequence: TGTGCCAGCAGTTACCCGAAAAGGGCAGGCCCCCACGAGCAGTACTTC. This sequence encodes CASSYPKRAGPHEQYF.

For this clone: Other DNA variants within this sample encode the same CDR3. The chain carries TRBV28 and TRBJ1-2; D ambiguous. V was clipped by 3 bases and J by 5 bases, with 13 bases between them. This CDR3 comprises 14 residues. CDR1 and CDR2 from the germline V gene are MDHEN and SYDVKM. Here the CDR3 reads CASSFRGQSYGYTF. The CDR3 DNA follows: TGTGCCAGCAGTTTTAGAGGGCAGAGTTATGGCTACACCTTC.

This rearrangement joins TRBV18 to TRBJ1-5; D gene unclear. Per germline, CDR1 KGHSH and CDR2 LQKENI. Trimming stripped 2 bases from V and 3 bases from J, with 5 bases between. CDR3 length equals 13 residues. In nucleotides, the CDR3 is TGTGCCAGCTCACCAGCGGACAATCAGCCCCAGCATTTT. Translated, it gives CASSPADNQPQHF.

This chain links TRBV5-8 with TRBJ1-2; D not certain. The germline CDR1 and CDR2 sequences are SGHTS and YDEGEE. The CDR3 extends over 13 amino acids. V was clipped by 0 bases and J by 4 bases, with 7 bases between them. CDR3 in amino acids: CASSLGRGYGYTF. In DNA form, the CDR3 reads TGTGCCAGCAGCTTGGGTCGGGGCTATGGCTACACCTTC. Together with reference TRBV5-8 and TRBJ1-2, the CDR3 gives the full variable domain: EAGVTQSPTHLIKTRGQQATLRCSPISGHTSVYWYQQALGLGLQFLLWYDEGEERNRGNFPPRFSGRQFPNYSSELNVNALELEDSALYLCASSLGRGYGYTFGSGTRLTVV.

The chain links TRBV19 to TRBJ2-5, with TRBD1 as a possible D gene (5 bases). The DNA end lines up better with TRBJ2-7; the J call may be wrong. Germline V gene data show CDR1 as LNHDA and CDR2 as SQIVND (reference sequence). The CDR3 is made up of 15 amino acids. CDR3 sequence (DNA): TGTGCCAGTAGGATTCCCTGGACAACCCCGGGCGAGCAGTACTTC. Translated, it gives CASRIPWTTPGEQYF.

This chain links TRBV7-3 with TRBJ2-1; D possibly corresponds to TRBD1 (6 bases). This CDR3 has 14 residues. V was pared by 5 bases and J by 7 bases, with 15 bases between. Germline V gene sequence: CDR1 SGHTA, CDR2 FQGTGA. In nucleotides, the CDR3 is TGTGCCAGCAGCCCCTCCCGGGACAAAAATGAGCAGTTCTTC. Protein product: CASSPSRDKNEQFF. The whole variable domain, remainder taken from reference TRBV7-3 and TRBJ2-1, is GAGVSQTPSNKVTEKGKYVELRCDPISGHTALYWYRQSLGQGPEFLIYFQGTGAADDSGLPNDRFFAVRPEGSVSTLKIQRTERGDSAVYLCASSPSRDKNEQFFGPGTRLTVL.

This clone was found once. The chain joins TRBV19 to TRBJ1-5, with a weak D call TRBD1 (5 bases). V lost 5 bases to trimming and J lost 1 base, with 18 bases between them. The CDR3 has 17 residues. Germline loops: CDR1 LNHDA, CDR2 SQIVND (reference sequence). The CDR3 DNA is TGTGCCAGTAGTTATGGGGGGGGTATTGGGAGCAATCAGCCCCAGCATTTT. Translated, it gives CASSYGGGIGSNQPQHF. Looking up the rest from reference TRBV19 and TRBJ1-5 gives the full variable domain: DGGITQSPKYLFRKEGQNVTLSCEQNLNHDAMYWYRQDPGQGLRLIYYSQIVNDFQKGDIAEGYSVSREKKESFPLTVTSAQKNPTAFYLCASSYGGGIGSNQPQHFGDGTRLSIL.